Listed here is a single TCR beta chain. The antigen remains unidentified. Full-length variable regions came from constant-region reverse primers plus semi-nested Nested Universal Primer A PCR. MiXCR was run by TCRdb on the 5' RACE reads, yielding one entry per CDR3 protein. The repertoire holds around 6,400 distinct CDR3 sequences, with 55% to 60% as singletons. Study conclusions and caveats: Tumor-infiltrating Treg TCR alpha and beta sequences overlapped most with tumor naive CD4+ T cells, then blood naive. Whole repertoires were not studied in the larger cohort, only one V-J beta rearrangement.

Sequencing used tumor-infiltrating memory CD4+ T cells sorted from the breast tumor. Subset: memory CD4+ T cells, CD4+CD45RO+CD25-. This receptor was identified in a female donor with breast cancer.

CDR3 residues: CASSPDRGRKNTEAFF. CDR3 DNA sequence: TGTGCCAGCAGCCCCGACAGGGGCCGTAAGAACACTGAAGCTTTCTTT. This chain uses TRBV12-3 or TRBV12-4 with TRBJ1-1; 8 bases fit TRBD1. The CDR3 totals 16 residues. Trimming took 6 bases from V and 1 from J; bases not matched to a gene: 10.